Each of the 27 T cell receptor beta chains below was sequenced from the same sample in a study of glioma-infiltrating T cells after dendritic cell vaccination (dated by TCRdb to 2016 to 2017). Library method: the immunoSEQ multiplex PCR assay. The table was pulled from immuneACCESS by TCRdb, which kept in-frame rearrangements only. Such tables lose some clones; where checked, under half of the loss comes from unresolved V genes, and the rest has no known cause. Present in this sample are about 90,000 clones, roughly 84% of which were seen just once. The ten largest clones capture just under 3% of the sample. The sequenced sample was blood, obtained before dendritic cell vaccination. These TCRs come from a human donor with glioblastoma.

The rearrangement joins TRBV5-3 to TRBJ2-5; 15 bases line up with TRBD2. With the DNA end fitting TRBJ2-7 better, the J assignment may be wrong. TRBV5-3 is an ORF; its function is uncertain. CDR3 length: 22 amino acids. The CDR3 here is CARSLRAGAGLAGGPWAYEQYF. Here the CDR3 DNA reads TGTGCCAGAAGCTTGCGGGCGGGTGCCGGACTAGCGGGAGGGCCGTGGGCCTACGAGCAGTACTTC.

The chain combines TRBV19 with TRBJ1-1; possible D gene TRBD1, 6 bases. Germline V lookup: CDR1 LNHDA, CDR2 SQIVND (reference sequence). Trimming cost V 5 bases and J 1 base, with 17 bases left between them. The CDR3 totals 16 residues. The CDR3 nucleotides are TGTGCCAGTAGTCCGGGTTGGACAGAGGCGAACACTGAAGCTTTCTTT. This codes for CASSPGWTEANTEAFF.

A note on this clone: An end of the junction does not agree with germline; a read error may underlie this. The CDR3 protein is CSVEGPGGQYF. The CDR3 nucleotides are TGCAGCGTGGAAGGGCCCGGGGGTCAGTACTTC. The chain recombines TRBV29-1 with TRBJ2-4; the D gene is possibly TRBD2 (6 bases). The CDR3 runs to 11 residues. Germline assignment: CDR1 SQVTM and CDR2 ANQGSEA.

By frequency in the sample, this clone is large. This chain joins TRBV7-8 and TRBJ2-7; a possible D gene is TRBD2 (6 bases). The CDR3 is made up of 12 amino acids. The germline V gene has CDR1 SGHVS and CDR2 FQNEAQ. The V end lost 8 bases, the J end lost 3 bases, and 11 bases lay between the germline ends. DNA for the CDR3: TGTGCCAGCGGGGGGACTGACTACGAGCAGTACTTC. Its protein product is CASGGTDYEQYF.

In nucleotides, the CDR3 is TGTGCCAGCAGCTCGATCCAGGGAATGTACAATGAGCAGTTCTTC. As protein: CASSSIQGMYNEQFF. The genes are TRBV7-2 and TRBJ2-1; perhaps TRBD1 as D (5 bases). The CDR3 loop spans 15 amino acids. Germline-derived CDR1 and CDR2 are SGHTA and FQGNSA. V lost 4 bases, J lost 4 bases, and 14 bases lay in between.

The CDR3 nucleotides read TGTGCCAGCAGCTTCCGCCAGGGGGATCAGCCCCAGCATTTT. Translated: CASSFRQGDQPQHF. The J gene is TRBJ1-5, the V gene TRBV7-6; 7 nucleotides align to TRBD1. V gave up 3 bases and J gave up 5 bases; unmatched junction bases: 4. The CDR3 contains 14 residues. Germline V gene data show CDR1 as SGHVS and CDR2 as FNYEAQ. Drawing the rest from reference TRBV7-6 and TRBJ1-5, the complete variable domain is GAGVSQSPRYKVTKRGQDVALRCDPISGHVSLYWYRQALGQGPEFLTYFNYEAQQDKSGLPNDRFSAERPEGSISTLTIQRTEQRDSAMYRCASSFRQGDQPQHFGDGTRLSIL.

This rearrangement joins TRBV2 to TRBJ2-3; D is undetermined. Deletions cut 4 bases from V and 0 bases from J, with 8 bases between. The CDR3 is made up of 14 amino acids. Germline CDR1 SNHLY, CDR2 FYNNEI. CDR3 sequence (DNA): TGTGCCAGCAGTGTACCGCGGAGCACAGATACGCAGTATTTT. Residues: CASSVPRSTDTQYF.

The rearrangement joins TRBV11-3 to TRBJ1-1, with D perhaps TRBD1 (5 bases). Trimming stripped 1 base from V and 8 bases from J, with 11 bases between. CDR1 is SGHNT, CDR2 YENEEA, per germline. The CDR3 is 13 amino acids. CDR3 sequence reads: CASSLGQGAEAFF. In DNA form, the CDR3 reads TGTGCCAGCAGCTTAGGGCAGGGCGCCGAAGCTTTCTTT.

The chain joins TRBV9 to TRBJ2-1; 9 bases are a match to TRBD2. This CDR3 comprises 19 residues. Unmatched junction bases numbered 19, after V lost 0 bases and J lost 9 bases. From germline, CDR1 is SGDLS and CDR2 YYNGEE. The CDR3 sequence is CASSVALGGQTSGPIEQFF. For the CDR3, the DNA is TGTGCCAGCAGCGTAGCTTTAGGAGGACAAACTAGCGGGCCCATTGAGCAGTTCTTC. The whole variable domain, filled in from reference TRBV9 and TRBJ2-1, reads DSGVTQTPKHLITATGQRVTLRCSPRSGDLSVYWYQQSLDQGLQFLIQYYNGEERAKGNILERFSAQQFPDLHSELNLSSLELGDSALYFCASSVALGGQTSGPIEQFFGPGTRLTVL.

V gene TRBV6-5 combines with J gene TRBJ1-5, with 9 bases lining up with TRBD1. Trimming cost V 0 bases and J 2 bases; bases outside gene matches: 2. Looked up from germline, CDR1 is MNHEY and CDR2 is SVGAGI. There are 16 residues in the CDR3. Here the CDR3 reads CASSYSRTGGNQPQHF. The CDR3 DNA is TGTGCCAGCAGTTACTCAAGGACAGGGGGCAATCAGCCCCAGCATTTT.

V and J are TRBV13 and TRBJ2-2; D remains unclear. Germline-derived CDR1 and CDR2 are PRHDT and FYEKMQ (reference sequence). Trimming took 5 bases from V and 2 from J, leaving 21 bases between them. CDR3 size: 18 residues. This CDR3 reads CASSPKHTGRLNTGELFF. DNA of the CDR3: TGTGCCAGCAGCCCCAAGCACACGGGTAGGCTCAACACCGGGGAGCTGTTTTTT.

A single count supports this clone. The rearrangement uses TRBV10-3 and TRBJ2-1; the match to TRBD1 covers 10 bases. J lost 14 bases, V lost 2 bases, and 3 bases had no gene match. Germline V lookup: CDR1 ENHRY, CDR2 SYGVKD. The length of the CDR3 is 12 residues. The CDR3 protein is CAISENGQGEFF. The CDR3 DNA reads TGTGCCATCAGTGAGAACGGACAGGGGGAGTTCTTC.

The chain combines TRBV18 with TRBJ2-7; 9 bases are shared with TRBD1. Germline assignment: CDR1 KGHSH and CDR2 LQKENI. Trimming removed 3 bases from V and 5 bases from J; junction bases left unmatched: 8. The length of the CDR3 is 15 residues. CDR3 sequence reads: CASSPGTGYSHEQYF. The CDR3 DNA reads TGTGCCAGCTCACCGGGGACAGGGTATTCCCACGAGCAGTACTTC. The entire variable domain, with the rest obtained from reference TRBV18 and TRBJ2-7, is as follows: NAGVMQNPRHLVRRRGQEARLRCSPMKGHSHVYWYRQLPEEGLKFMVYLQKENIIDESGMPKERFSAEFPKEGPSILRIQQVVRGDSAAYFCASSPGTGYSHEQYFGPGTRLTVT.

This chain joins TRBV6-5 and TRBJ2-1; 7 nucleotides agree with TRBD1. Germline-derived CDR1 and CDR2 are MNHEY and SVGAGI. V lost 4 bases to trimming and J lost 0 bases; unmatched junction nucleotides: 6. This CDR3 is built from 16 residues. CDR3 coding DNA: TGTGCCAGCAGTTCTACGGGACAGATCTCCTACAATGAGCAGTTCTTC. Translating it yields CASSSTGQISYNEQFF.

This clone was seen once. The rearrangement links TRBV27 to TRBJ1-2; 11 bases are shared with TRBD1. Germline V gives CDR1 MNHEY, CDR2 SMNVEV (reference sequence). The ends lost 6 bases at V and 4 bases at J; junction bases unmatched: 7. The CDR3 covers 15 residues. CDR3 amino acids: CASRTGTGGSYGYTF. The CDR3 bases are TGTGCCAGCAGAACCGGGACAGGGGGTAGCTATGGCTACACCTTC.

The chain employs TRBV7-2 and TRBJ2-2; possibly TRBD2 for D (6 bases). The CDR3 contains 16 residues. The V end was cut by 5 bases, the J end by 1 base, with 14 bases between. Looked up from germline, CDR1 is SGHTA and CDR2 is FQGNSA. In DNA form, the CDR3 reads TGTGCCAGCAGCGCCTTGGGAGGCCTGAACACCGGGGAGCTGTTTTTT. It is translated as CASSALGGLNTGELFF. The whole variable domain, remainder taken from reference TRBV7-2 and TRBJ2-2, is GAGVSQSPSNKVTEKGKDVELRCDPISGHTALYWYRQSLGQGLEFLIYFQGNSAPDKSGLPSDRFSAERTGGSVSTLTIQRTQQEDSAVYLCASSALGGLNTGELFFGEGSRLTVL.

As for this clone: The sample carries other DNA sequences with the same CDR3. The chain links TRBV7-9 to TRBJ2-2; D remains unclear. V was shortened by 3 bases and J by 4 bases, with 9 bases between the two germline ends. The CDR3 runs to 14 residues. CDR1 and CDR2 (germline): SEHNR, FQNEAQ (reference sequence). CDR3 loop: CASSFSQTTGELFF. In DNA, the CDR3 is TGTGCCAGCAGCTTTAGCCAGACCACCGGGGAGCTGTTTTTT.

The V call is TRBV6-5, the J call TRBJ1-2; a weak D match, TRBD1 (6 bases). Per germline, CDR1 MNHEY and CDR2 SVGAGI. V lost 6 bases and J lost 0, with 14 bases in between. This CDR3 region has 15 residues. The CDR3 spells CASRRTDRANYGYTF. CDR3 coding DNA: TGTGCCAGCAGAAGGACAGATCGCGCTAACTATGGCTACACCTTC.

The rearrangement links TRBV6-1 to TRBJ1-2; D gene uncertain. Germline CDR1 reads MNHNS; CDR2 reads SASEGT. CDR3 length: 11 amino acids. The V end was cut by 4 bases, the J end by 7 bases, with 7 bases between. The DNA for the CDR3 is TGTGCCAGCAGTGCTGTTTTTGGCTACACCTTC. Translating it yields CASSAVFGYTF.

The CDR3 is CASSLTGGSGYTF. The CDR3 coding sequence is TGTGCCAGCAGCTTAACGGGGGGGTCAGGCTACACCTTC. The chain carries TRBV5-5 and TRBJ1-2; a weak D match, TRBD1 (5 bases). The CDR3 loop spans 13 amino acids. From germline, CDR1 is SGHKS and CDR2 YYEKEE (reference sequence). Trimming pared 2 bases from V and 8 bases from J, leaving 13 bases between. Using reference TRBV5-5 and TRBJ1-2 for the parts outside the CDR3, the full variable domain is DAGVTQSPTHLIKTRGQQVTLRCSPISGHKSVSWYQQVLGQGPQFIFQYYEKEERGRGNFPDRFSARQFPNYSSELNVNALLLGDSALYLCASSLTGGSGYTFGSGTRLTVV.

This chain connects TRBV6-5 to TRBJ2-7; 9 bases map to TRBD2. Germline CDR1 reads MNHEY; CDR2 reads SVGAGI. Losses at the gene ends were 6 bases for V and 4 bases for J; bases not matched to a gene: 7. The CDR3 is made up of 14 amino acids. This chain's CDR3 is CASSSSGRTYEQYF. The CDR3 DNA reads as TGTGCCAGCAGCTCAAGCGGGAGGACGTACGAGCAGTACTTC.

The sample holds a few counts of this clone. V gene TRBV2 combines with J gene TRBJ1-4; 9 positions match TRBD1. The CDR3 spans 14 residues. CDR1 and CDR2 (germline): SNHLY, FYNNEI. With V trimmed by 6 bases and J by 8 bases, 7 bases remained unmatched. CDR3 residues: CASRGTGLSEKLFF. In nucleotides, the CDR3 is TGTGCCAGCAGGGGGACAGGGTTGTCCGAAAAACTGTTTTTT.

The chain couples TRBV7-3 to TRBJ2-7; tentatively, D is TRBD1 (6 bases). This CDR3 has 14 residues. Per the germline V gene, CDR1 is SGHTA and CDR2 is FQGTGA. The V end was cut by 2 bases, the J end by 1 base, with 9 bases between. The CDR3 spells CASSLGRGSYEQYF. CDR3 nucleotides: TGTGCCAGCAGCTTAGGCAGGGGATCCTACGAGCAGTACTTC. The complete variable domain, with remaining parts taken from reference TRBV7-3 and TRBJ2-7, reads GAGVSQTPSNKVTEKGKYVELRCDPISGHTALYWYRQSLGQGPEFLIYFQGTGAADDSGLPNDRFFAVRPEGSVSTLKIQRTERGDSAVYLCASSLGRGSYEQYFGPGTRLTVT.

J is TRBJ2-7 and V is TRBV6-5, with a tentative D call TRBD2 (5 bases). CDR1 is MNHEY and CDR2 is SVGAGI in the germline V gene. The ends were cut back, 0 bases at V and 3 bases at J, with 12 bases in the middle. The CDR3 spans 15 residues. In nucleotides, the CDR3 is TGTGCCAGCAGTTACTCGTCCCGGGGAAGCTACGAGCAGTACTTC. This gives the protein CASSYSSRGSYEQYF.

This chain uses TRBV9 with TRBJ2-3, with 10 positions matching TRBD2. CDR3 size: 20 residues. The junction had 23 bases not matched to a gene; V was cut back by 4 bases and J by 6 bases. Germline lookup yields CDR1 SGDLS and CDR2 YYNGEE. The chain's CDR3 is CASSLGEGLAGVPSADTQYF. As DNA, the CDR3 is TGTGCCAGCAGCCTTGGAGAGGGGCTAGCGGGGGTTCCCTCGGCGGATACGCAGTATTTT.

The chain links TRBV7-6 to TRBJ2-7; possibly TRBD2 for D (6 bases). The CDR3 is made up of 15 amino acids. V lost 1 base, J lost 7 bases, and 17 bases lay in between. Germline V lookup: CDR1 SGHVS, CDR2 FNYEAQ. DNA for the CDR3: TGTGCCAGCAGCTTAGAAGCGGGTCCACCGAGGGAGCAGTACTTC. Translation gives CASSLEAGPPREQYF.

In DNA, the CDR3 is TGTGCCAGCGGAAGGGACTCCTTCACTGAAGCTTTCTTT. Protein product: CASGRDSFTEAFF. The chain recombines TRBV2 with TRBJ1-1, with D possibly being TRBD1 (5 bases). Per germline, CDR1 SNHLY and CDR2 FYNNEI. V lost 8 bases and J 4 bases, leaving 14 bases between the germline ends. This CDR3 has 13 residues. The whole variable domain, filled in from reference TRBV2 and TRBJ1-1, reads EPEVTQTPSHQVTQMGQEVILRCVPISNHLYFYWYRQILGQKVEFLVSFYNNEISEKSEIFDDQFSVERPDGSNFTLKIRSTKLEDSAMYFCASGRDSFTEAFFGQGTRLTVV.